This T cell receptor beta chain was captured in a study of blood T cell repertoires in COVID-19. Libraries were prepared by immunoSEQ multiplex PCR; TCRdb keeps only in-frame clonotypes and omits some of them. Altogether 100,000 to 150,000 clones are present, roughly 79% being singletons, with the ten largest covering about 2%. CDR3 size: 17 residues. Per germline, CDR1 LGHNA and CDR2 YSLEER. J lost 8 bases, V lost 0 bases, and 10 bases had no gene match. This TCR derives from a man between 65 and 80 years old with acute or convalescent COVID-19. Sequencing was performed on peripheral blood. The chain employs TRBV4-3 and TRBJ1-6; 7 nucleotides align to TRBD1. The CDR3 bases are TGCGCCAGCAGCCAAGATCATCAGGACAGGTGGGATTCACCCCTCCACTTT. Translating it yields CASSQDHQDRWDSPLHF.